This TCR beta chain was documented in a study of T cells in Graves' hyperthyroidism and ophthalmopathy. CDR1 is SGHRS, CDR2 YFSETQ, per germline. V was pared by 4 bases and J by 7 bases, with 8 bases of the junction left unmatched. The CDR3 has 14 residues. Researchers took RNA transcripts and amplified the TCR beta CDR3 regions from them. HTBI primers were used for first-round RT-PCR of the TCR CDR3. MiXCR was run by TCRdb on the multiplex PCR reads, yielding one entry per CDR3 protein. This sample has around 420,000 distinct CDR3 sequences; 15% to 19% occur once, and the top ten carry approximately 7.5%.

The TCR originated in a woman aged 18-29 years with Graves' hyperthyroidism. The sample was blood. This chain uses TRBV5-1 with TRBJ1-2; TRBD1 matches 9 bases. This CDR3 is CASSLGPGQGGYTF. The CDR3 DNA sequence: TGCGCCAGCAGCCTGGGTCCGGGACAGGGTGGCTACACCTTC.